These 28 T cell receptor beta chains were all obtained from the same sample, sequenced in a study of regulatory T cells in long-lasting Graves disease (dated by TCRdb to the early 2020s). The method was multiplex PCR. Sequencing was performed on an Illumina HiSeq 4000. To build TCR beta libraries, CDR3 regions were amplified by Arm-PCR using iRepertoire HTBI primers. TCRdb trimmed public reads at Q25 via fastp, called clones via MiXCR and kept in-frame beta chains. Rows are combined by CDR3 protein, so each entry shows the most common genes and DNA. The sample records a few hundred thousand distinct CDR3 sequences, about 25% of which are singletons. About 26% of the sample belongs to the ten largest clones. Explained via the paper, the time point label denotes: persistent/refractory GD, antithyroid drugs over 5 years with positive TRAb. RNA was extracted from PBMCs in TRIzol for both TCR sequencing and RNA sequencing.

Sequenced here: peripheral blood mononuclear cells (PBMCs), sampled when the disease was refractory, from a patient treated with antithyroid drugs. The receptors were sampled from a female donor with Graves disease.

This rearrangement joins TRBV5-5 to TRBJ1-1; the D is unclear. This CDR3 spans 14 amino acids. From germline, CDR1 is SGHKS and CDR2 YYEKEE (reference sequence). The V end lost 3 bases, the J end lost 0 bases, and 9 bases lay between the germline ends. This CDR3 reads CASSSLGLNTEAFF. In DNA form, the CDR3 reads TGTGCCAGCAGCTCGTTGGGGTTGAACACTGAAGCTTTCTTT.

This clonotype was counted once. It differs at one base from a far larger clone, so likely a read error. DNA of the CDR3: TGTGCCAGCAGTGTGGGGGGCAACCAAGAGACCCAGTACTTC. Residues: CASSVGGNQETQYF. V and J are TRBV7-3 and TRBJ2-5, with D perhaps given as TRBD1 or TRBD2 (6 bases each). Trimming left V 6 bases short and J 0 bases short, with 11 bases between. Germline V gene data show CDR1 as SGHTA and CDR2 as FQGTGA. CDR3 length equals 14 residues.

This clonotype showed up just a few times. The chain carries TRBV20-1 and TRBJ2-2; D gene ambiguous. Per germline, CDR1 DFQATT and CDR2 SNEGSKA (reference sequence). The CDR3 totals 12 residues. V gave up 2 bases and J gave up 7 bases, with 8 bases separating them. CDR3 in amino acids: CSARIGIGELFF. In DNA form, the CDR3 reads TGCAGTGCTAGAATCGGAATCGGGGAGCTGTTTTTT.

The genes are TRBV7-2 and TRBJ2-7; TRBD1 matches at 11 bases. Germline CDR1 and CDR2: SGHTA and FQGNSA. V dropped 4 bases and J dropped 4; count of bases not matched to a gene: 9. This CDR3 is 16 amino acids long. The CDR3 DNA reads TGTGCCAGCAGCTGGATAGGACAGGGGGCCGTGTACGAGCAGTACTTC. This gives the protein CASSWIGQGAVYEQYF.

The chain couples TRBV7-2 to TRBJ2-7; TRBD1 agrees at 8 bases. With V trimmed by 5 bases and J by 0 bases, 9 bases remained unmatched. Germline lookup yields CDR1 SGHTA and CDR2 FQGNSA. There are 16 residues in the CDR3. This CDR3 is CASSPSMGQASYEQYF. Written as DNA, the CDR3 is TGTGCCAGCAGCCCCTCAATGGGACAGGCCTCCTACGAGCAGTACTTC.

This clonotype came up many times. The V and J genes are TRBV9 and TRBJ1-5, with 7 bases matching TRBD1. Germline V gene lookup returns CDR1 SGDLS and CDR2 YYNGEE. The trim removed 3 bases at V and 4 bases at J, leaving 4 bases unmatched. The CDR3 runs to 14 residues. DNA of the CDR3: TGTGCCAGCAGCGCAGGGACAGCTAATCAGCCCCAGCATTTT. It codes for CASSAGTANQPQHF.

This clonotype was detected many times. The chain has TRBV7-2 and TRBJ1-1; 7 bases fit TRBD1. Germline lookup yields CDR1 SGHTA and CDR2 FQGNSA. The CDR3 is 17 amino acids. V shed 0 bases, J shed 0 bases, and the junction held 7 bases outside the gene matches. CDR3 DNA: TGTGCCAGCAGCTTAGCATTGGGACAGCTCCTGAACACTGAAGCTTTCTTT. Encoded protein: CASSLALGQLLNTEAFF.

This clonotype showed up just a few times. This chain uses TRBV18 with TRBJ1-1; D remains unclear. V was cut by 5 bases and J by 1 base, with 11 bases left in between. CDR1 KGHSH and CDR2 LQKENI come from the germline V gene. This CDR3 has 14 residues. The CDR3 loop reads CASSTNAKNTEAFF. The CDR3 DNA is TGTGCCAGCTCAACCAACGCCAAGAACACTGAAGCTTTCTTT. Combining the CDR3 with reference TRBV18 and TRBJ1-1 gives the whole variable domain NAGVMQNPRHLVRRRGQEARLRCSPMKGHSHVYWYRQLPEEGLKFMVYLQKENIIDESGMPKERFSAEFPKEGPSILRIQQVVRGDSAAYFCASSTNAKNTEAFFGQGTRLTVV.

V and J are TRBV27 and TRBJ1-2, with 9 bases that match TRBD1. Trimming at V came to 5 bases and at J to 7 bases, leaving 5 bases not matched to a gene. Per germline, CDR1 MNHEY and CDR2 SMNVEV (reference sequence). The CDR3 runs 13 residues. Here the CDR3 DNA reads TGTGCCAGCAGTATGACAGGGGGGACTGGCTACACCTTC. It translates to CASSMTGGTGYTF.

This clonotype was seen repeatedly, ten times or more. This chain joins TRBV11-2 and TRBJ1-3; D possibly corresponds to TRBD1 (5 bases). The CDR3 covers 17 residues. Per germline, CDR1 SGHAT and CDR2 FQNNGV. V was shortened by 1 base and J by 0 bases, with 13 bases between the two germline ends. The CDR3 nucleotides read TGTGCCAGCAGCTTAGTCCCGGGGCCGAGCTCTGGAAACACCATATATTTT. It is translated as CASSLVPGPSSGNTIYF. Drawing the rest from reference TRBV11-2 and TRBJ1-3, the complete variable domain is EAGVAQSPRYKIIEKRQSVAFWCNPISGHATLYWYQQILGQGPKLLIQFQNNGVVDDSQLPKDRFSAERLKGVDSTLKIQPAKLEDSAVYLCASSLVPGPSSGNTIYFGEGSWLTVV.

In the case of this clonotype: A much larger clone lies one base from this, so it may be a read error. The chain joins TRBV9 to TRBJ2-5, with 8 bases aligning to TRBD2. CDR1 is SGDLS, CDR2 YYNGEE, per germline. This CDR3 contains 14 residues. V was clipped by 4 bases and J by 2 bases; unmatched bases: 4. DNA for the CDR3: TGTGCCAGCAGCTCAGCGGGAGCACAAGAGACCCAGTACTTC. As protein: CASSSAGAQETQYF.

Details on this clonotype: This clone may be a read error of a much larger clone one base away. This sequence joins TRBV12-3 or TRBV12-4 and TRBJ2-7; tentative D call: TRBD2 (6 bases). This CDR3 has 13 amino acids. CDR3 protein: CASSGDFSYEQCF. The CDR3 DNA reads as TGTGCCAGCAGTGGGGACTTCTCCTACGAGCAGTGCTTC.

This clonotype appeared many times. The chain couples TRBV20-1 to TRBJ2-5; 7 bases match TRBD1. The germline gives CDR1 DFQATT, CDR2 SNEGSKA (reference sequence). The CDR3 runs 14 residues. The V segment lost 3 bases and the J segment 1 base; nucleotides outside the gene matches: 5. The chain's CDR3 is CSASPGQTQETQYF. The CDR3, as DNA: TGCAGTGCTAGCCCGGGACAGACCCAAGAGACCCAGTACTTC.

The chain joins TRBV30 to TRBJ1-2; 8 bases match TRBD1. Germline V gene sequence: CDR1 GTSNPN, CDR2 SVGIG (reference sequence). The junction had 8 bases not matched to a gene; V was cut back by 2 bases and J by 3 bases. This CDR3 is built from 15 residues. The CDR3, as DNA: TGTGCCTGGAGTCGAACGGACAGGGACGACTATGGCTACACCTTC. As protein: CAWSRTDRDDYGYTF.

The rearrangement links TRBV3-1 to TRBJ1-2; 7 bases match TRBD1. The germline V gene has CDR1 LGHDT and CDR2 YNNKEL (reference sequence). CDR3 size: 14 residues. After removal of 6 bases from V and 8 bases from J, the junction contained 12 bases not matched to a gene. CDR3 amino acids: CASRETGRVYGYTF. DNA for the CDR3: TGTGCCAGCAGAGAGACAGGGAGAGTTTACGGCTACACCTTC.

This chain connects TRBV20-1 to TRBJ1-4; the match to TRBD1 covers 9 bases. The DNA end favors TRBJ1-6, so the J call may be wrong. This CDR3 has 16 residues. The germline CDR1 and CDR2 sequences are DFQATT and SNEGSKA (reference sequence). CDR3 protein: CSACEGIGTGCSPLHF. The CDR3 bases are TGCAGTGCTTGTGAAGGGATAGGGACAGGGTGTTCACCCCTCCACTTT.

The V and J genes are TRBV27 and TRBJ1-5; D is perhaps TRBD1 (5 bases). Germline V gives CDR1 MNHEY, CDR2 SMNVEV (reference sequence). V was clipped by 2 bases and J by 1 base, with 15 bases between them. This CDR3 spans 17 amino acids. The CDR3 reads CASSLVFGAGSNQPQHF. CDR3 DNA: TGTGCCAGCAGTTTAGTTTTCGGGGCTGGGAGCAATCAGCCCCAGCATTTT.

The rearrangement joins TRBV3-1 to TRBJ2-7; 10 nucleotides align to TRBD1. V trimming: 4 bases; J trimming: 6 bases; junction bases outside the gene matches: 6. The CDR3 extends over 14 amino acids. Germline-derived CDR1 and CDR2 are LGHDT and YNNKEL (reference sequence). This CDR3 is CASSPSGQGSEQYF. The CDR3, as DNA: TGTGCCAGCAGCCCATCGGGACAGGGGTCCGAGCAGTACTTC.

This clonotype was observed at least ten times. The J gene is TRBJ1-2, the V gene TRBV6-1; 9 positions agree with TRBD1. This CDR3 contains 14 residues. The germline V gene has CDR1 MNHNS and CDR2 SASEGT. V dropped 7 bases and J dropped 8; count of bases not matched to a gene: 11. CDR3 coding DNA: TGTGCCAGCACCACCCCGGGACAGGGAGGAGGCTACACCTTC. It codes for CASTTPGQGGGYTF.

The genes are TRBV19 and TRBJ1-4, with TRBD1 as a possible D gene (5 bases). This CDR3 has 21 amino acids. CDR1 LNHDA and CDR2 SQIVND come from the germline V gene (reference sequence). The V end lost 6 bases, the J end lost 0 bases, and 29 bases lay between the germline ends. This chain's CDR3 is CASRLGRGVISNPATNEKLFF. In nucleotides, the CDR3 is TGTGCCAGTAGATTGGGGCGAGGGGTGATCAGCAACCCTGCAACTAATGAAAAACTGTTTTTT.

This chain uses TRBV20-1 with TRBJ2-7, with TRBD2 as a possible D gene (6 bases). V gave up 1 base and J gave up 2 bases, with 12 bases separating them. The CDR3 has 14 residues. Per the germline V gene, CDR1 is DFQATT and CDR2 is SNEGSKA (reference sequence). This CDR3 is CSARAAGNAYEQYF. The CDR3 DNA reads TGCAGTGCTAGAGCCGCGGGAAATGCCTACGAGCAGTACTTC.

This clonotype was seen a handful of times. The V call is TRBV7-2, the J call TRBJ2-7, with TRBD1 identical over 9 bases. Germline V lookup: CDR1 SGHTA, CDR2 FQGNSA. V gave up 5 bases and J gave up 2 bases; unmatched junction bases: 7. The CDR3 totals 15 residues. The CDR3 is CASSQEWTGAYEQYF. Here the CDR3 DNA reads TGTGCCAGCAGCCAGGAGTGGACAGGGGCCTACGAGCAGTACTTC.

This clonotype has more than one count but fewer than ten. The CDR3 coding sequence is TGTGCCAGTAAAGGGGGTCCGGACAATCAGCCCCAGCATTTT. Its translation: CASKGGPDNQPQHF. J is TRBJ1-5 and V is TRBV19, with D possibly TRBD1 on 6 matching bases. The ends were cut back, 7 bases at V and 3 bases at J, with 13 bases in the middle. The length of the CDR3 is 14 residues. Per the germline V gene, CDR1 is LNHDA and CDR2 is SQIVND (reference sequence).

This clonotype was seen at least ten times. CDR3 sequence (DNA): TGTGCCAGCAGCCGTCTCCGGAGCAACTCCTACGAGCAGTACTTC. This encodes CASSRLRSNSYEQYF. The chain uses TRBV28 and TRBJ2-7; D is uncertain. V lost 6 bases to trimming and J lost 0 bases, with 15 bases between them. This CDR3 has 15 amino acids. CDR1 is MDHEN and CDR2 is SYDVKM in the germline V gene. Complete variable domain (other parts from reference TRBV28 and TRBJ2-7): DVKVTQSSRYLVKRTGEKVFLECVQDMDHENMFWYRQDPGLGLRLIYFSYDVKMKEKGDIPEGYSVSREKKERFSLILESASTNQTSMYLCASSRLRSNSYEQYFGPGTRLTVT.

Only a few counts were recorded for this clonotype. The rearrangement links TRBV27 to TRBJ2-7, with D possibly matching TRBD2 (6 bases). Germline CDR1 and CDR2: MNHEY and SMNVEV (reference sequence). V was pared by 6 bases and J by 3 bases, with 24 bases between. This CDR3 is 17 amino acids long. For the CDR3, the DNA is TGTGCCAGCAGCTCTTACCTGACTAGACTCAACCTCTACGAGCAGTACTTC. Its translation: CASSSYLTRLNLYEQYF.

This clonotype showed up just a few times. V usage is TRBV7-8 and J usage is TRBJ1-5; TRBD1 might be the D (6 bases). The V gene's germline CDR1 is SGHVS and CDR2 FQNEAQ. V lost 4 bases to trimming and J lost 3 bases, with 13 bases between them. CDR3 length: 15 residues. The DNA for the CDR3 is TGTGCCAGCAGCTCCAACAGGGATGACAATCAGCCCCAGCATTTT. Amino acids: CASSSNRDDNQPQHF.

The table lists this clonotype with a few counts. DNA for the CDR3: TGTGCCACCAGTGGGCTAGACCGGGGGCCGAACACCGGGGAGCTGTTTTTT. Its protein product is CATSGLDRGPNTGELFF. The chain recombines TRBV24-1 with TRBJ2-2; possibly TRBD1 or TRBD2 for D (6 bases each). This CDR3 has 17 residues. Trimming took off 5 bases at V and 0 bases at J, with 15 bases between the two ends. Germline values: CDR1 KGHDR, CDR2 SFDVKD.

A few counts support this clonotype. CDR3 region: CASSLEFSGGVYGYTF. The CDR3 nucleotides are TGCGCCAGCAGCTTGGAGTTTTCTGGGGGGGTCTATGGCTACACCTTC. This chain links TRBV5-1 with TRBJ1-2, with a weak D call TRBD1 (5 bases). Looked up from germline, CDR1 is SGHRS and CDR2 is YFSETQ. The CDR3 spans 16 residues. V was trimmed by 0 bases and J by 4 bases, leaving 16 bases between them.